This entry lists 28 T cell receptor beta chains sequenced from one sample in a study of blood T cell repertoires in COVID-19. Repertoires were generated with immunoSEQ multiplex PCR, while TCRdb's copy carries only in-frame clones and drops some. The data show about 80,000 clones, about nine tenths seen once. Sequencing used peripheral blood. The receptors were sampled from a woman older than 75 with acute or convalescent COVID-19.

The chain links TRBV19 to TRBJ2-2, with TRBD2 matching 7 bases. Germline V gene data show CDR1 as LNHDA and CDR2 as SQIVND (reference sequence). This CDR3 has 16 residues. Losses at the gene ends were 3 bases for V and 6 bases for J; bases not matched to a gene: 10. The CDR3 region has the DNA TGTGCCAGTAGTATGTCGGGCGGGAGAGGGTCCGGGGAGCTGTTTTTT. Its translation: CASSMSGGRGSGELFF.

The chain couples TRBV6-5 to TRBJ1-5; no clear D. The germline gives CDR1 MNHEY, CDR2 SVGAGI. This CDR3 spans 15 amino acids. With 7 bases removed from V and 5 bases from J, the gap between germline ends came to 18 bases. This CDR3 reads CASTRGHSIDQPQHF. The CDR3 nucleotides read TGTGCCAGCACAAGAGGGCATAGCATCGATCAGCCCCAGCATTTT.

The chain combines TRBV9 with TRBJ2-7, with TRBD2 matching over 8 bases. Germline assignment: CDR1 SGDLS and CDR2 YYNGEE. V trimming: 0 bases; J trimming: 4 bases; junction bases outside the gene matches: 6. The CDR3 runs to 15 residues. The CDR3: CASSVGLAGMYEQYF. Written as DNA, the CDR3 is TGTGCCAGCAGCGTAGGGCTAGCGGGCATGTACGAGCAGTACTTC. Full variable domain (remainder filled in from reference TRBV9 and TRBJ2-7): DSGVTQTPKHLITATGQRVTLRCSPRSGDLSVYWYQQSLDQGLQFLIQYYNGEERAKGNILERFSAQQFPDLHSELNLSSLELGDSALYFCASSVGLAGMYEQYFGPGTRLTVT.

V gene TRBV3-1 (or the pseudogene TRBV3-2) combines with J gene TRBJ2-7; 7 nucleotides line up with TRBD2. This CDR3 is 16 amino acids long. Germline V gene sequence: CDR1 LGHDT, CDR2 YNNKEL (reference sequence). V gave up 5 bases and J gave up 3 bases; unmatched junction bases: 13. The CDR3 region has the DNA TGTGCCAGCAGCAAGCGACTAGCCCTAGCCGACTACGAGCAGTACTTC. Amino acids: CASSKRLALADYEQYF.

This sequence joins TRBV12-3 or TRBV12-4 and TRBJ1-1; no definite D call. The V end was cut by 2 bases, the J end by 9 bases, with 7 bases between. This CDR3 is built from 11 residues. The chain's CDR3 is CASSLSEKAFF. CDR3 DNA sequence: TGTGCCAGCAGTTTATCGGAGAAAGCTTTCTTT.

The chain recombines TRBV12-3 or TRBV12-4 with TRBJ2-1; D is undetermined. Between the trimmed V and J ends, which lost 5 bases and 0 bases, there was a span of 5 bases. The CDR3 spans 13 residues. CDR3 region: CASSPNSYNEQFF. DNA for the CDR3: TGTGCCAGCAGTCCCAACTCCTACAATGAGCAGTTCTTC.

This clone was recorded only once. This chain links TRBV6-2 or TRBV6-3 with TRBJ1-1; TRBD1 is a possible D gene (5 bases). This CDR3 comprises 18 residues. CDR1 and CDR2 (germline): MNHEY, SVGEGT. V was trimmed by 4 bases and J by 0 bases, leaving 21 bases between them. CDR3 loop: CASSSSETGDFMNTEAFF. CDR3 in DNA: TGTGCCAGCAGTTCATCAGAAACAGGAGACTTCATGAACACTGAAGCTTTCTTT.

The chain employs TRBV30 and TRBJ2-7; 8 bases agree with TRBD1. V lost 4 bases and J lost 3; bases outside the gene matches: 5. Germline V gives CDR1 GTSNPN, CDR2 SVGIG (reference sequence). This CDR3 contains 13 residues. This CDR3 reads CAWTAGGIYEQYF. CDR3 DNA: TGTGCCTGGACTGCAGGGGGCATCTACGAGCAGTACTTC.

This chain uses TRBV24-1 with TRBJ2-3; D is ambiguous. The ends were cut back, 10 bases at V and 1 base at J, with 5 bases in the middle. The CDR3 spans 11 residues. CDR1 and CDR2 from the germline V gene are KGHDR and SFDVKD. CDR3 DNA sequence: TGTGCCACGAACTGCACAGATACGCAGTATTTT. Amino acid sequence: CATNCTDTQYF.

The V gene is TRBV19, the J gene TRBJ2-1, with D perhaps matching TRBD2 (6 bases). This CDR3 has 15 amino acids. The V and J ends lost 1 base and 9 bases respectively, with 16 bases between them. The germline CDR1 and CDR2 sequences are LNHDA and SQIVND (reference sequence). CDR3 DNA: TGTGCCAGTAGTATAGGGAGGGGTTCGCTTGTTGAGCAGTTCTTC. Its protein is CASSIGRGSLVEQFF.

The CDR3 spells CASTRRGELFF. Written as DNA, the CDR3 is TGTGCCAGCACTCGGAGGGGGGAGCTGTTTTTT. This chain joins TRBV6-4 and TRBJ2-2; maybe TRBD2 (5 bases). Germline V gene sequence: CDR1 MRHNA, CDR2 SNTAGT. The CDR3 runs to 11 residues. Deletions cut 7 bases from V and 8 bases from J, with 8 bases between.

The chain has TRBV3-1 (or the pseudogene TRBV3-2) and TRBJ1-1; D gene unclear. CDR3 size: 12 residues. Germline CDR1 LGHDT, CDR2 YNNKEL (reference sequence). Trimming shortened V by 3 bases and J by 0 bases, and 2 bases separated the two germline ends. CDR3 sequence reads: CASSHMNTEAFF. In DNA form, the CDR3 reads TGTGCCAGCAGCCATATGAACACTGAAGCTTTCTTT.

The J gene is TRBJ2-1, the V gene TRBV5-1; 7 bases align to TRBD1. The CDR3 is made up of 16 amino acids. The junction had 9 bases not matched to a gene; V was cut back by 1 base and J by 5 bases. Looked up from germline, CDR1 is SGHRS and CDR2 is YFSETQ. The CDR3 here is CASSLYPGQLNNEQFF. The CDR3 bases are TGCGCCAGCAGCTTGTACCCGGGACAGCTCAACAATGAGCAGTTCTTC. Together with reference TRBV5-1 and TRBJ2-1, the CDR3 gives the full variable domain: KAGVTQTPRYLIKTRGQQVTLSCSPISGHRSVSWYQQTPGQGLQFLFEYFSETQRNKGNFPGRFSGRQFSNSRSEMNVSTLELGDSALYLCASSLYPGQLNNEQFFGPGTRLTVL.

This chain connects TRBV9 to TRBJ1-2; 7 bases map to TRBD1. CDR3 length equals 13 residues. CDR1 SGDLS and CDR2 YYNGEE come from the germline V gene. The V and J ends lost 5 bases and 2 bases, in that order; junction bases with no gene match: 3. The CDR3 DNA is TGTGCCAGCAGTCGACAGGGAAACTATGGCTACACCTTC. Translation gives CASSRQGNYGYTF.

The V gene is TRBV30, the J gene TRBJ2-6, with 7 bases aligning to TRBD2. In germline, CDR1 is GTSNPN, CDR2 SVGIG (reference sequence). The CDR3 length is 15 residues. J was trimmed by 4 bases and V by 2 bases; bases with no gene match: 5. The CDR3 reads CAWSFGRTGANVLTF. CDR3 DNA sequence: TGTGCCTGGAGTTTCGGGAGGACAGGGGCCAACGTCCTGACTTTC.

A word on this clone: A junction boundary mismatches the germline segment, possibly from a read error. The V gene is TRBV7-7, the J gene TRBJ2-7; maybe TRBD2 (5 bases). Germline assignment: CDR1 SSHAT and CDR2 FNYEAQ (reference sequence). This CDR3 comprises 15 residues. As DNA, the CDR3 is TGTGCTAGCAGCCCACAGCCGGTGGGAGTCCACGAGCAGTACTTC. Its protein product is CASSPQPVGVHEQYF.

This clone was detected only once. This chain uses TRBV20-1 with TRBJ2-3; D possibly corresponds to TRBD2 (5 bases). The V gene lost 3 bases and the J gene lost 4 bases, with 14 bases spanning the gap. The germline CDR1 and CDR2 sequences are DFQATT and SNEGSKA (reference sequence). This CDR3 region has 14 residues. The CDR3 coding sequence is TGCAGTGCTAGTAAAGCGGATGGGGCAGATACGCAGTATTTT. It yields the protein CSASKADGADTQYF.

The V gene is TRBV11-2, the J gene TRBJ2-4; D ambiguous. Germline CDR1 and CDR2: SGHAT and FQNNGV. V dropped 0 bases and J dropped 3 bases, with 6 bases sitting between them. This CDR3 comprises 14 residues. For the CDR3, the DNA is TGTGCCAGCAGCTTAGATGGCGGCAAAAACATTCAGTACTTC. It codes for CASSLDGGKNIQYF.

This chain uses TRBV29-1 with TRBJ2-3; D perhaps matches TRBD2 (5 bases). This CDR3 spans 16 amino acids. Trimming took off 8 bases at V and 5 bases at J, with 26 bases between the two ends. CDR1 is SQVTM, CDR2 ANQGSEA, per germline. This chain's CDR3 is CSFSPGRVGLKDTQYF. CDR3 sequence (DNA): TGCAGCTTCTCACCTGGGCGGGTAGGGTTAAAAGATACGCAGTATTTT.

The chain carries TRBV18 and TRBJ2-5, with a tentative D call TRBD2 (6 bases). The CDR3 covers 13 residues. CDR1 is KGHSH and CDR2 is LQKENI in the germline V gene. Between the trimmed V and J ends, which lost 2 bases and 5 bases, there was a span of 9 bases. The CDR3 DNA reads TGTGCCAGCTCACCAGGGGACTCGGAGACCCAGTACTTC. Amino acid sequence: CASSPGDSETQYF.

This clone was found a few times. V is TRBV10-2 and J is TRBJ1-1, with D perhaps TRBD1 (6 bases). The ends were cut back, 6 bases at V and 0 bases at J, with 14 bases in the middle. The V gene's germline CDR1 is WSHSY and CDR2 SAAADI. There are 15 residues in the CDR3. The CDR3 coding sequence is TGCGCCAGCAGCCCCCCCGGGACATTGAACACTGAAGCTTTCTTT. Translated: CASSPPGTLNTEAFF.

V gene TRBV6-2 or TRBV6-3 combines with J gene TRBJ2-3; 10 bases match TRBD2. The CDR3 consists of 15 residues. The germline V gene encodes CDR1 MNHEY and CDR2 SVGEGT. With 0 bases clipped from V and 6 bases from J, the junction kept 3 bases outside the gene matches. Written as DNA, the CDR3 is TGTGCCAGCAGTTACTCGTCTAGCGGGAGTGATACGCAGTATTTT. It encodes CASSYSSSGSDTQYF.

The chain has TRBV20-1 and TRBJ2-3; a possible D gene is TRBD2 (5 bases). Per the germline V gene, CDR1 is DFQATT and CDR2 is SNEGSKA (reference sequence). The CDR3 runs 14 residues. V lost 3 bases, J lost 4 bases, and 14 bases lay in between. CDR3 amino acids: CSASFSSWSDTQYF. As DNA, the CDR3 is TGCAGTGCTAGTTTCTCTAGCTGGTCAGATACGCAGTATTTT.

This sequence joins TRBV5-1 and TRBJ1-2, with D unresolved. The CDR3 spans 14 residues. V lost 4 bases and J lost 3, with 13 bases in between. Germline values: CDR1 SGHRS, CDR2 YFSETQ. CDR3 in amino acids: CASSREGADYGYTF. The CDR3 DNA is TGCGCCAGCAGCCGGGAGGGCGCGGACTATGGCTACACCTTC.

The chain's CDR3 is CASSLAGAYNQPQHF. CDR3 coding DNA: TGTGCCAGCAGCTTGGCCGGAGCTTACAATCAGCCCCAGCATTTT. The chain recombines TRBV5-8 with TRBJ1-5; D is unresolved. This CDR3 contains 15 residues. V lost 0 bases and J lost 3, with 10 bases in between. Germline V gene sequence: CDR1 SGHTS, CDR2 YDEGEE.

The genes are TRBV7-2 and TRBJ1-3, with 11 bases that match TRBD1. V was pared by 11 bases and J by 2 bases, with 5 bases of the junction left unmatched. This CDR3 comprises 14 residues. Germline V gene lookup returns CDR1 SGHTA and CDR2 FQGNSA. This CDR3 reads CASGTGGTGNTIYF. The CDR3 DNA reads TGTGCCTCCGGGACAGGGGGTACTGGAAACACCATATATTTT. Full variable domain (remainder filled in from reference TRBV7-2 and TRBJ1-3): GAGVSQSPSNKVTEKGKDVELRCDPISGHTALYWYRQSLGQGLEFLIYFQGNSAPDKSGLPSDRFSAERTGGSVSTLTIQRTQQEDSAVYLCASGTGGTGNTIYFGEGSWLTVV.

V usage is TRBV29-1 and J usage is TRBJ2-1, with D possibly matching TRBD1 (5 bases). This CDR3 has 12 amino acids. V was pared by 8 bases and J by 7 bases, with 15 bases between. CDR1 is SQVTM and CDR2 is ANQGSEA in the germline V gene. The DNA of the CDR3 is TGCAGCATGTTGAAGGGGTGGAATGAGCAGTTCTTC. Translated, it gives CSMLKGWNEQFF.

The chain carries TRBV7-2 and TRBJ2-5; TRBD1 aligns across 7 bases. Germline V gene sequence: CDR1 SGHTA, CDR2 FQGNSA. After removal of 1 base from V and 5 bases from J, the junction contained 4 bases not matched to a gene. The CDR3 extends over 14 amino acids. The CDR3 sequence is CASSLGGGRETQYF. Written as DNA, the CDR3 is TGTGCCAGCAGCTTAGGAGGGGGCCGGGAGACCCAGTACTTC. Full variable domain (rest looked up from reference TRBV7-2 and TRBJ2-5): GAGVSQSPSNKVTEKGKDVELRCDPISGHTALYWYRQSLGQGLEFLIYFQGNSAPDKSGLPSDRFSAERTGGSVSTLTIQRTQQEDSAVYLCASSLGGGRETQYFGPGTRLLVL.